Below are 25 T cell receptor beta chains sequenced from a single sample in a study of T-cell reconstitution after alpha-beta-depleted transplantation in children. Molecular barcoding with unique molecular identifiers was used for the TCRbeta library. TCRdb called the PCR reads again in MiXCR, with one record for every CDR3 protein. Of approximately 1,000,000 distinct CDR3 sequences listed, roughly 31% are singletons. Sequencing was performed on PBMCs, mostly from graft donor cells, taken 360 days after TCRalphabeta/CD19-depleted stem cell transplant. The receptors here all came from a boy under two years old who had a stem cell transplant for SCID, so the T cells may come from the graft donor.

This clonotype was found once. The V call is TRBV4-2, the J call TRBJ1-5; D remains unclear. CDR3 length equals 16 residues. The V gene's germline CDR1 is LGHNA and CDR2 YNFKEQ. V was cut by 0 bases and J by 0 bases, with 9 bases left in between. As DNA, the CDR3 is TGTGCCAGCAGCCAAGATTCGGGGTATAGCAATCAGCCCCAGCATTTT. Protein: CASSQDSGYSNQPQHF.

This clonotype was seen more than once but under ten times. This chain links TRBV7-9 with TRBJ1-1, with D unresolved. Germline values: CDR1 SEHNR, CDR2 FQNEAQ (reference sequence). Trimming took off 2 bases at V and 2 bases at J, with 12 bases between the two ends. CDR3 length: 15 amino acids. DNA of the CDR3: TGTGCCAGCAGCTTACTCATCAATACTAACACTGAAGCTTTCTTT. It yields the protein CASSLLINTNTEAFF.

V is TRBV12-3 or TRBV12-4 and J is TRBJ2-1; D is unresolved. Trimming pared 3 bases from V and 5 bases from J, leaving 8 bases between. This CDR3 region has 13 residues. The CDR3 region is CASSFPTDNEQFF. The CDR3 nucleotides are TGTGCCAGCAGTTTTCCCACGGACAATGAGCAGTTCTTC.

The chain uses TRBV4-3 and TRBJ2-5; a weak D match, TRBD2 (5 bases). This CDR3 contains 15 residues. Germline V gene data show CDR1 as LGHNA and CDR2 as YSLEER. V gave up 0 bases and J gave up 5 bases, with 13 bases separating them. CDR3 amino acids: CASSQEWASGETQYF. CDR3 bases: TGCGCCAGCAGCCAAGAATGGGCTTCGGGGGAGACCCAGTACTTC.

The J gene is TRBJ2-3, the V gene TRBV20-1, with 10 positions matching TRBD2. Germline V gene lookup returns CDR1 DFQATT and CDR2 SNEGSKA (reference sequence). The CDR3 totals 16 residues. Trimming cost V 2 bases and J 1 base; bases outside gene matches: 6. CDR3 in amino acids: CSARPSGGGGTDTQYF. In DNA form, the CDR3 reads TGCAGTGCTAGACCTAGCGGGGGCGGAGGCACAGATACGCAGTATTTT.

The chain has TRBV20-1 and TRBJ2-5, with a tentative D call TRBD1 (6 bases). The CDR3 has 13 residues. V lost 3 bases and J 4 bases, leaving 12 bases between the germline ends. CDR1 and CDR2 (germline): DFQATT, SNEGSKA (reference sequence). CDR3 residues: CSASGQFGETQYF. For the CDR3, the DNA is TGCAGTGCTAGTGGACAGTTCGGAGAGACCCAGTACTTC.

Points on this clonotype: Sequence at one end of the junction differs from germline and may be a read error. The V gene is TRBV3-1, the J gene TRBJ2-7; 12 bases fit TRBD2. The germline gives CDR1 LGHDT, CDR2 YNNKEL (reference sequence). CDR3 size: 17 residues. The CDR3 DNA sequence: TGTGCCAGCACCCAAGAAACTAGCGGGGGGAAACCCTACGAGCAGTACTTC. Protein sequence: CASTQETSGGKPYEQYF.

This chain connects TRBV12-3 or TRBV12-4 to TRBJ2-5; the match to TRBD2 covers 7 bases. Trimming removed 0 bases from V and 3 bases from J; junction bases left unmatched: 4. The length of the CDR3 is 15 residues. CDR3 sequence: CASSLAASGEETQYF. CDR3 DNA: TGTGCCAGCAGTTTAGCGGCTAGCGGTGAAGAGACCCAGTACTTC.

This clonotype was seen a handful of times. V usage is TRBV20-1 and J usage is TRBJ1-1; no clear D gene. The V end lost 6 bases, the J end lost 4 bases, and 15 bases lay between the germline ends. CDR1 DFQATT and CDR2 SNEGSKA come from the germline V gene (reference sequence). The length of the CDR3 is 13 residues. CDR3 in DNA: TGCAGTGCCGGAGGGTGGAGGGTCACTGAAGCTTTCTTT. It yields the protein CSAGGWRVTEAFF.

For the CDR3, the DNA is TGTGCCAGCTCACCGTGGGACAGATATTGGCCTGGAGAGACCCAGTACTTC. Its protein is CASSPWDRYWPGETQYF. V usage is TRBV18 and J usage is TRBJ2-5; TRBD1 aligns across 7 bases. Germline V gene data show CDR1 as KGHSH and CDR2 as LQKENI. The CDR3 sequence is 17 residues long. V shed 3 bases and J 4 bases; nucleotides not matched to a gene: 14.

In its sample, this clonotype was seen a few times. This CDR3 is CASSAGAGYHNEQFF. The CDR3 DNA is TGTGCCAGCAGTGCGGGGGCGGGTTATCACAATGAGCAGTTCTTC. The V gene is TRBV6-2 or TRBV6-3, the J gene TRBJ2-1, with a weak D call TRBD2 (7 bases). Per germline, CDR1 MNHEY and CDR2 SVGEGT. V was cut by 5 bases and J by 5 bases, with 16 bases left in between. The CDR3 contains 15 residues.

This clonotype was counted only a few times. The rearrangement uses TRBV7-2 and TRBJ1-3, with 9 positions matching TRBD1. Germline V gene sequence: CDR1 SGHTA, CDR2 FQGNSA. The CDR3 is made up of 15 amino acids. Germline trimming cut 5 bases from V and 3 bases from J; bases unmatched to any gene: 5. The CDR3 sequence is CASSHTGGGGNTIYF. The DNA for the CDR3 is TGTGCCAGCAGCCATACAGGGGGCGGTGGAAACACCATATATTTT.

This clonotype was seen a few times. Here the CDR3 reads CASSPNPMTISSTDTQYF. DNA for the CDR3: TGTGCCAGCAGCCCCAACCCCATGACAATATCCAGCACAGATACGCAGTATTTT. V and J are TRBV7-6 and TRBJ2-3, with D uncertain. CDR1 and CDR2 (germline): SGHVS, FNYEAQ. Trimming removed 5 bases at V and 0 bases at J, with 21 bases between. The CDR3 spans 18 residues. Drawing the rest from reference TRBV7-6 and TRBJ2-3, the complete variable domain is GAGVSQSPRYKVTKRGQDVALRCDPISGHVSLYWYRQALGQGPEFLTYFNYEAQQDKSGLPNDRFSAERPEGSISTLTIQRTEQRDSAMYRCASSPNPMTISSTDTQYFGPGTRLTVL.

Turning to this clonotype: No conserved phenylalanine or tryptophan ends this CDR3, so it is likely a read error. No DNA is shown, since the ends of the CDR3 on it are uncertain; the CDR3 is the one TCRdb lists. The rearrangement joins TRBV24-1 to TRBJ2-1. Germline assignment: CDR1 KGHDR and CDR2 SFDVKD. Including both end residues, the CDR3 is 9 amino acids long. This CDR3 reads CATSDPIPL.

V and J are TRBV12-3 or TRBV12-4 and TRBJ2-5; D is unresolved. V lost 3 bases and J 5 bases, leaving 10 bases between the germline ends. This CDR3 spans 13 amino acids. CDR3 amino acids: CASSFPSLETQYF. CDR3 in DNA: TGTGCCAGCAGTTTCCCTAGTTTGGAGACCCAGTACTTC.

The chain carries TRBV6-1 and TRBJ2-4, with D uncertain. Between the trimmed V and J ends, which lost 10 bases and 6 bases, there was a span of 19 bases. CDR3 length equals 14 residues. Germline CDR1 and CDR2: MNHNS and SASEGT. The CDR3 DNA sequence: TGTGCCACTTCCTCGGCCAAGACGTTAAACATTCAGTACTTC. Protein product: CATSSAKTLNIQYF.

The table lists this clonotype with a few counts. The gene calls are TRBV10-3 and TRBJ2-1, with a possible D match to TRBD1 (6 bases). This CDR3 is 16 amino acids long. CDR1 and CDR2 (germline): ENHRY, SYGVKD. V lost 0 bases, J lost 6 bases, and 15 bases lay in between. CDR3 sequence reads: CAISESISTGANEQFF. CDR3 coding DNA: TGTGCCATCAGTGAGTCGATCTCGACAGGCGCCAATGAGCAGTTCTTC.

There are a few counts of this clonotype. This chain links TRBV3-1 with TRBJ2-5; D might be TRBD2 (6 bases). Germline V lookup: CDR1 LGHDT, CDR2 YNNKEL (reference sequence). The CDR3 is 15 residues long. Trimming removed 4 bases at V and 9 bases at J, with 21 bases between. The CDR3 is CASSPTPGLLLAQYF. CDR3 bases: TGTGCCAGCAGCCCGACGCCGGGACTCCTTTTAGCCCAGTACTTC.

In DNA, the CDR3 is TGTGCCAGTAGTATAGGGCCAGGGTTAGGAAGTCAGCCCCAGCATTTT. Translated, it gives CASSIGPGLGSQPQHF. V is TRBV19 and J is TRBJ1-5; D is possibly TRBD1 (5 bases). Germline CDR1 reads LNHDA; CDR2 reads SQIVND (reference sequence). Trimming took off 1 base at V and 6 bases at J, with 16 bases between the two ends. CDR3 length: 16 residues.

This clonotype showed up just a few times. J is TRBJ2-7 and V is TRBV6-5; maybe TRBD1 (6 bases). CDR3 size: 13 residues. V was cut by 0 bases and J by 10 bases, with 13 bases left in between. Germline assignment: CDR1 MNHEY and CDR2 SVGAGI. Written as DNA, the CDR3 is TGTGCCAGCAGTTACTCGTATGGGGGCGGACAGTACTTC. Translating gives CASSYSYGGGQYF.

The rearrangement joins TRBV2 to TRBJ2-7; D may be TRBD2 (6 bases). Germline loops: CDR1 SNHLY, CDR2 FYNNEI. V lost 3 bases to trimming and J lost 6 bases, with 18 bases between them. The CDR3 is 15 residues long. The DNA for the CDR3 is TGTGCCAGCAGTGACACCGGGACTCCTCTCAGCGAGCAGTACTTC. Translating it yields CASSDTGTPLSEQYF.

The chain links TRBV7-9 to TRBJ2-5, with D perhaps matching TRBD2 (5 bases). This CDR3 is built from 15 residues. Trimming took off 1 base at V and 1 base at J, with 10 bases between the two ends. Germline assignment: CDR1 SEHNR and CDR2 FQNEAQ (reference sequence). The CDR3 DNA follows: TGTGCCAGCAGCTTAGGGCTGGGGAGCCAAGAGACCCAGTACTTC. Translating it yields CASSLGLGSQETQYF.

This chain uses TRBV7-2 with TRBJ2-3; D may correspond to TRBD1 or TRBD2 (5 bases each). CDR3 size: 16 residues. Germline assignment: CDR1 SGHTA and CDR2 FQGNSA. V gave up 1 base and J gave up 2 bases, with 13 bases separating them. CDR3 region: CASSLVPWDATDTQYF. The DNA for the CDR3 is TGTGCCAGCAGCTTAGTTCCCTGGGACGCCACAGATACGCAGTATTTT.

The genes are TRBV4-3 and TRBJ2-5, with 7 bases fitting TRBD1. CDR1 and CDR2 (germline): LGHNA, YSLEER. The CDR3 is 16 residues long. Trimming took 0 bases from V and 4 from J; bases not matched to a gene: 8. Written as DNA, the CDR3 is TGCGCCAGCAGCCAAGATTGGCGACAGGGACGAGAGACCCAGTACTTC. Protein: CASSQDWRQGRETQYF.

V usage is TRBV29-1 and J usage is TRBJ2-7, with 10 positions matching TRBD2. The CDR3 covers 14 residues. Germline assignment: CDR1 SQVTM and CDR2 ANQGSEA. V dropped 2 bases and J dropped 6; count of bases not matched to a gene: 7. CDR3 in amino acids: CSVESSSGGAEQYF. The CDR3 DNA sequence: TGCAGCGTTGAATCGTCCAGCGGGGGGGCCGAGCAGTACTTC.